The 21 T cell receptor beta chains below all came from one sample that was sequenced in a study of T cells in localized non-small cell lung cancer. The protocol was immunoSEQ multiplex PCR, while the TCRdb copy is restricted to in-frame clones and leaves out a portion. The repertoire holds fewer than 2,000 clones, with under 25% as singletons. The sequencing here drew on normal lung tissue next to the tumor, taken before any cancer treatment. The receptors originated from a woman aged 35 to 75 with stage I lung adenocarcinoma.

Only a few counts were recorded for this clone. The chain combines TRBV19 with TRBJ2-7; 10 bases agree with TRBD1. The CDR3 extends over 14 amino acids. Germline assignment: CDR1 LNHDA and CDR2 SQIVND (reference sequence). V lost 4 bases to trimming and J lost 6 bases; unmatched junction nucleotides: 6. The CDR3 DNA is TGTGCCAGTAGTAGCCGGGACAGGGGCTCCGAGCAGTACTTC. The encoded protein is CASSSRDRGSEQYF.

This clone has more than one count but fewer than ten. The chain couples TRBV11-3 to TRBJ1-3; TRBD1 agrees at 7 bases. The CDR3 totals 18 residues. The germline CDR1 and CDR2 sequences are SGHNT and YENEEA. V gave up 5 bases and J gave up 4 bases; unmatched junction bases: 17. The CDR3 DNA follows: TGTGCCAGCAGCCTCAATTCCCCCTCGACAGGGCCAGGAAACACCATATATTTT. Amino acid sequence: CASSLNSPSTGPGNTIYF.

This clone is large. This chain links TRBV9 with TRBJ1-1, with 8 bases matching TRBD1. This CDR3 contains 14 residues. V shed 4 bases and J 3 bases; nucleotides not matched to a gene: 5. Germline loops: CDR1 SGDLS, CDR2 YYNGEE. CDR3 sequence: CASSPGQGDTEAFF. The CDR3 nucleotides read TGTGCCAGCAGCCCCGGACAGGGAGACACTGAAGCTTTCTTT.

By frequency in the sample, this clone is medium-sized (0.01 to 0.1%). CDR3 in amino acids: CASSQEGQVSNYGYTF. The CDR3 DNA is TGCGCCAGCAGCCAAGAAGGACAGGTTTCTAACTATGGCTACACCTTC. The chain joins TRBV4-1 to TRBJ1-2; 7 bases agree with TRBD1. The CDR3 has 16 amino acids. Looked up from germline, CDR1 is MGHRA and CDR2 is YSYEKL. The J segment lost 0 bases and the V segment lost 0 bases, leaving 4 bases of the junction unmatched.

The chain carries TRBV6-8 and TRBJ1-4; D unclear. Trimming left V 4 bases short and J 5 bases short, with 8 bases between. Germline loops: CDR1 MNHGY, CDR2 SAAAGT. The CDR3 is 13 amino acids. The CDR3 coding sequence is TGTGCCAGCAGTTCTGCGATCAATGAAAAACTGTTTTTT. Translating it yields CASSSAINEKLFF.

The V gene is TRBV11-3, the J gene TRBJ1-1; a weak D match, TRBD1 (5 bases). Trimming left V 2 bases short and J 1 base short, with 11 bases between. Germline V lookup: CDR1 SGHNT, CDR2 YENEEA. This CDR3 comprises 15 residues. In DNA, the CDR3 is TGTGCCAGCAGCTTACGTCCAGGGACGAACACTGAAGCTTTCTTT. Translation gives CASSLRPGTNTEAFF.

The chain recombines TRBV2 with TRBJ1-6; D unclear. V lost 4 bases to trimming and J lost 7 bases, with 8 bases between them. The germline V gene has CDR1 SNHLY and CDR2 FYNNEI. The CDR3 totals 13 residues. The DNA for the CDR3 is TGTGCCAGCAGTGCCAACGGCAATTCACCCCTCCACTTT. Amino acids: CASSANGNSPLHF.

This clone was seen a few times. The rearrangement joins TRBV30 to TRBJ2-6, with 7 nucleotides matching TRBD1. Germline V gene lookup returns CDR1 GTSNPN and CDR2 SVGIG (reference sequence). The CDR3 has 17 amino acids. Trimming at V came to 4 bases and at J to 1 base, leaving 10 bases not matched to a gene. The DNA of the CDR3 is TGTGCCTGGACCCGGGACAGAGCTAGATCTGGGGCCAACGTCCTGACTTTC. Amino acids: CAWTRDRARSGANVLTF.

This clone was recorded a few times. The CDR3 DNA follows: TGCGCCAGCAGCTTGGAGGGGCTGGATGAAAAACTGTTTTTT. It specifies CASSLEGLDEKLFF. J is TRBJ1-4 and V is TRBV5-1; the D gene is possibly TRBD1 (5 bases). The CDR3 consists of 14 residues. Germline V lookup: CDR1 SGHRS, CDR2 YFSETQ. V was trimmed by 0 bases and J by 6 bases, leaving 9 bases between them.

Judged by abundance, this clone is medium-sized (0.01 to 0.1%). This chain connects TRBV25-1 to TRBJ2-7; no definite D call. The CDR3 consists of 13 residues. Germline loops: CDR1 MGHDK, CDR2 SYGVNS. Trimming took off 10 bases at V and 1 base at J, with 14 bases between the two ends. Here the CDR3 reads CATTRDGSYEQYF. The CDR3 DNA reads as TGTGCCACCACCAGAGACGGATCCTACGAGCAGTACTTC.

This clone was seen a handful of times. The chain employs TRBV23-1 and TRBJ1-2; 7 nucleotides line up with TRBD1. Being an ORF, TRBV23-1 has a function that is uncertain. V shed 2 bases, J shed 8 bases, and the junction held 14 bases outside the gene matches. The CDR3 has 16 amino acids. The CDR3: CASSQKQGVSGRGYTF. The CDR3 bases are TGCGCCAGCAGTCAAAAGCAGGGGGTCTCAGGGAGGGGCTACACCTTC.

CDR3 nucleotide sequence: TGCGCCAGCAGCTTGATGCTAGCGGGGGGGGAAGAGACCCAGTACTTC. Amino acid sequence: CASSLMLAGGEETQYF. The genes are TRBV5-1 and TRBJ2-5; TRBD2 matches at 12 bases. CDR3 size: 16 residues. Germline CDR1 reads SGHRS; CDR2 reads YFSETQ. Unmatched junction bases numbered 4, after V lost 1 base and J lost 3 bases.

Judged by abundance, this clone is medium-sized. The rearrangement links TRBV11-3 to TRBJ1-1; TRBD1 aligns across 8 bases. This CDR3 spans 15 amino acids. CDR1 is SGHNT, CDR2 YENEEA, per germline. With V trimmed by 5 bases and J by 4 bases, 9 bases remained unmatched. The CDR3 spells CASSPGTGGLTEAFF. In nucleotides, the CDR3 is TGTGCCAGCAGCCCCGGTACAGGGGGTCTCACTGAAGCTTTCTTT.

By share of the sample, this clone is medium-sized. This chain uses TRBV11-3 with TRBJ2-1; possible D gene TRBD2, 7 bases. Trimming cost V 3 bases and J 3 bases, with 12 bases left between them. Germline V gene lookup returns CDR1 SGHNT and CDR2 YENEEA. The CDR3 loop spans 15 amino acids. CDR3 nucleotide sequence: TGTGCCAGCAGCTTTCCGGGGGGCGGCTACAATGAGCAGTTCTTC. Translating gives CASSFPGGGYNEQFF.

The gene calls are TRBV11-3 and TRBJ1-4; the D gene is possibly TRBD1 (5 bases). Trimming removed 4 bases from V and 3 bases from J, with 18 bases in between. The CDR3 is made up of 17 amino acids. The germline CDR1 and CDR2 sequences are SGHNT and YENEEA. This CDR3 is CASSSTGGRIANEKLFF. The CDR3 DNA sequence: TGTGCCAGCAGCTCAACCGGGGGTCGGATTGCTAATGAAAAACTGTTTTTT.

This chain's CDR3 is CASSYSSTFLAKNIQYF. CDR3 nucleotide sequence: TGTGCCAGCAGTTACTCGTCGACTTTCCTAGCCAAAAACATTCAGTACTTC. The chain employs TRBV6-8 and TRBJ2-4, with unresolved D. In germline, CDR1 is MNHGY, CDR2 SAAAGT. The CDR3 loop spans 17 amino acids. V dropped 0 bases and J dropped 0 bases, with 12 bases sitting between them.

The chain carries TRBV6-8 and TRBJ2-1; D might be TRBD1 or TRBD2, each matching 6 bases. Trimming cost V 5 bases and J 5 bases, with 13 bases left between them. The CDR3 contains 14 residues. CDR1 is MNHGY, CDR2 SAAAGT, per germline. The CDR3 sequence is CASSAEEGDNEQFF. CDR3 DNA: TGTGCCAGCAGTGCGGAGGAGGGGGACAATGAGCAGTTCTTC.

V is TRBV25-1 and J is TRBJ1-3, with D perhaps TRBD1 (6 bases). The V and J ends lost 5 bases and 3 bases respectively, with 11 bases between them. Germline-derived CDR1 and CDR2 are MGHDK and SYGVNS. This CDR3 is 14 amino acids long. CDR3 DNA sequence: TGTGCCAGCAGTTACAGGGAAAATGGAAACACCATATATTTT. Its protein is CASSYRENGNTIYF.

This clone was seen more than once but under ten times. CDR3 bases: TGTGCCAGCAGTGTGTCTGGCGGGGGGATCTACGAGCAGTACTTC. It codes for CASSVSGGGIYEQYF. The chain links TRBV2 to TRBJ2-7; TRBD2 matches 8 bases. The trim removed 4 bases at V and 3 bases at J, leaving 8 bases unmatched. The germline V gene has CDR1 SNHLY and CDR2 FYNNEI. This CDR3 is 15 amino acids long. The full variable domain, rest sourced from reference TRBV2 and TRBJ2-7, is EPEVTQTPSHQVTQMGQEVILRCVPISNHLYFYWYRQILGQKVEFLVSFYNNEISEKSEIFDDQFSVERPDGSNFTLKIRSTKLEDSAMYFCASSVSGGGIYEQYFGPGTRLTVT.

V and J are TRBV4-1 and TRBJ2-7, with 8 bases aligning to TRBD1. The CDR3 is made up of 16 amino acids. Trimming cost V 1 base and J 4 bases; bases outside gene matches: 9. Germline-derived CDR1 and CDR2 are MGHRA and YSYEKL. CDR3 region: CASSQGITGGWYEQYF. CDR3 DNA: TGCGCCAGCAGCCAAGGGATAACAGGGGGTTGGTACGAGCAGTACTTC.

The chain employs TRBV19 and TRBJ1-1; perhaps TRBD1 as D (5 bases). The V end was cut by 5 bases, the J end by 6 bases, with 10 bases between. CDR1 LNHDA and CDR2 SQIVND come from the germline V gene (reference sequence). CDR3 length equals 12 residues. The CDR3 nucleotides read TGTGCCAGTAGTGTTGAGGGGTCTGAAGCTTTCTTT. Residues: CASSVEGSEAFF.